This section outlines one T cell receptor (beta chain) sequence together with its context. The data stem from a study of Ad26.COV2.S vaccination and SARS-CoV-2 variants. The CDR3 length is 17 residues. Germline V CDR1 and CDR2: KGHSH, LQKENI. Trimming cost V 3 bases and J 5 bases; bases outside gene matches: 9. Documented treatment: around 19 received Ad26.COV2.S at low or high dose, single or two shots; 5 received placebo; per-sample allocation not given. Each sample was drawn 63 days after the first injection (of vaccine or placebo). TCRdb's copy holds only in-frame clones and misses some; the assay was immunoSEQ multiplex PCR. The sample consists of about 450,000 clones, 89% of them appearing once.

The input for sequencing was peripheral blood, taken in a trial of Ad26.COV2.S vaccine versus placebo. The V and J genes are TRBV18 and TRBJ2-1, with 11 positions matching TRBD1. The receptor's source is a person aged 18-60 years who received the Ad26.COV2.S COVID-19 vaccine or a placebo. CDR3 bases: TGTGCCAGCTCACCGTGGACAGGGGGCCCCGGGGACAATGAGCAGTTCTTC. It specifies CASSPWTGGPGDNEQFF.